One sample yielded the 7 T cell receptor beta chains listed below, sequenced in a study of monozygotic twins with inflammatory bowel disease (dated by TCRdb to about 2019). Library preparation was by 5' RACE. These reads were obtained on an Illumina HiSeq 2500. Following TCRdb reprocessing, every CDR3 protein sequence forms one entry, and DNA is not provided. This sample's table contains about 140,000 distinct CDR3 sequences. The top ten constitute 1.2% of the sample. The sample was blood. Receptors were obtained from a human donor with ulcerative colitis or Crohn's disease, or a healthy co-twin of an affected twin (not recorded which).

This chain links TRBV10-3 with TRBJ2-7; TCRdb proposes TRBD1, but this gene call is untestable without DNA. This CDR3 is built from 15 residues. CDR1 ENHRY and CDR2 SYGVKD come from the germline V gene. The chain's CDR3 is CAISTRGPGGGEQYF.

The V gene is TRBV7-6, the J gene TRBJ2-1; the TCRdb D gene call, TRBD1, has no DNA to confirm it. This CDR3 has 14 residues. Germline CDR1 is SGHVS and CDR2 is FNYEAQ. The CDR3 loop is CASSLEGEFNEQFF. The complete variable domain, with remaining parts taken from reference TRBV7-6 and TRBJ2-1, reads GAGVSQSPRYKVTKRGQDVALRCDPISGHVSLYWYRQALGQGPEFLTYFNYEAQQDKSGLPNDRFSAERPEGSISTLTIQRTEQRDSAMYRCASSLEGEFNEQFFGPGTRLTVL.

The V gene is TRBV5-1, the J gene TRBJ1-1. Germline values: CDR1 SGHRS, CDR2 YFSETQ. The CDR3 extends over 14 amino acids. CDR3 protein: CASSLSAMAREAFF.

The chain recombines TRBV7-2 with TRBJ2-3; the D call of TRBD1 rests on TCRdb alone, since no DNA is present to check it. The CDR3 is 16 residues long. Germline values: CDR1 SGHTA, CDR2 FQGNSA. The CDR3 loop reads CASSHYRGPFTDTQYF.

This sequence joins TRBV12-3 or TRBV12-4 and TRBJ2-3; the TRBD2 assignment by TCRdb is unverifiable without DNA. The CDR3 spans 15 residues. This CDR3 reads CASSLADRGTDTQYF.

The CDR3 here is CASRTGPNTEAFF. The chain combines TRBV19 with TRBJ1-1; the D gene TCRdb calls, TRBD1, cannot be checked with no DNA. Germline CDR1 LNHDA, CDR2 SQIVND (reference sequence). CDR3 length equals 13 residues.

The CDR3 sequence: CSAHDSGNTDTQYF. The chain carries TRBV20-1 and TRBJ2-3; the TCRdb call, TRBD2, lacks DNA for checking. CDR1 and CDR2 (germline): DFQATT, SNEGSKA (reference sequence). CDR3 length: 14 amino acids.